What follows describes a single T cell receptor beta chain. The CDR3 consists of 15 residues. Germline values: CDR1 KGHDR, CDR2 SFDVKD. Trimming shortened V by 3 bases and J by 9 bases, and 17 bases separated the two germline ends. RNA totalling roughly 0.5 to 1 ug underwent reverse transcription with random hexamers. MiXCR was run by TCRdb on the immunoSEQ multiplex PCR reads, yielding one entry per CDR3 protein. The sample has approximately 130,000 distinct CDR3 sequences; 90% to 95% are singletons. This sample stems from a study of CD8 T cells in Susac syndrome. The chain employs TRBV24-1 and TRBJ1-5; D gene ambiguous. The material sequenced was CD8+ T cells from PBMCs. This TCR was recovered from a human donor with multiple sclerosis. CDR3 DNA sequence: TGTGCCACCAGTGATGGGGTTGGAGGCTCACGGCCCCAGCATTTT. Its protein is CATSDGVGGSRPQHF.